This T cell receptor (beta chain) appears in the sequencing data of a study of T cells after yellow fever vaccination. The study, taken as a whole, reports: A limited proportion of clonotypes was detected within both the CD4 and CD8 compartments.

The CDR3 extends over 16 amino acids. V gave up 2 bases and J gave up 0 bases; unmatched junction bases: 2. The germline CDR1 and CDR2 sequences are MGHRA and YSYEKL. Each CDR3 protein is one row after TCRdb ran MiXCR on the 5' RACE reads. This table has about 370,000 distinct CDR3 sequences, 9.5% to 13% appearing once. Comments on this clonotype: Its antigen remains unidentified.

This sample comprised PBMCs, obtained on the day of the first yellow fever vaccination. This chain joins TRBV4-1 and TRBJ2-1, with 9 bases lining up with TRBD2. This receptor was taken from a man between 18 and 35 years old who received the YFV17D yellow fever vaccine. Here the CDR3 DNA reads TGCGCCAGCAGCCAAAATAGCGGGGGCTCCTACAATGAGCAGTTCTTC. As protein: CASSQNSGGSYNEQFF.